This TCR beta chain is drawn from a study of blood T cell repertoires in COVID-19. Repertoires were generated with immunoSEQ multiplex PCR, while TCRdb's copy carries only in-frame clones and drops some. The sample has under 150,000 clones; about four fifths are singletons. The CDR3 runs 15 residues. CDR1 LGHDT and CDR2 YNNKEL come from the germline V gene (reference sequence). V lost 0 bases and J 4 bases, leaving 12 bases between the germline ends. This clone was seen only a few times. The TCR sequence derives from a woman of 80 years or more in a cohort sampled during active or convalescent COVID-19. Sequencing was carried out using peripheral blood. The V gene is TRBV3-1 (or the pseudogene TRBV3-2), the J gene TRBJ2-5; D unresolved. CDR3 sequence (DNA): TGTGCCAGCAGCCAAGATCGGTCGGTTCCAGAGACCCAGTACTTC. Protein: CASSQDRSVPETQYF.